This TCR beta chain was recovered during a study of chemoradiotherapy in HPV16-positive cancers. The table lists this clone with a count of one. This CDR3 is also generated by other DNA sequences in the sample. Produced via immunoSEQ multiplex PCR; TCRdb's table is partial and in-frame only. The profile shows 9,000 or so clones, 70% of them singletons. Over chemoradiotherapy, repertoires were sampled more than once. Germline V lookup: CDR1 SGHTA, CDR2 FQGNSA. The CDR3 consists of 13 residues. V was shortened by 3 bases and J by 1 base, with 6 bases between the two germline ends. The clonotype was recovered from a human donor with HPV-associated anogenital cancer. The sequencing used tumor tissue, collected from a patient who underwent chemoradiotherapy. V and J are TRBV7-2 and TRBJ2-5; D is ambiguous. CDR3 loop: CASSFGGQETQYF. CDR3 nucleotides: TGTGCCAGCAGCTTCGGCGGCCAAGAGACCCAGTACTTC.